One and the same sample provided the 20 T cell receptor beta chains below, sequenced in a study of CXCR3-negative and CXCR3-positive naive CD8 T cells. The antigens of these receptors remain unknown. TRB cDNA libraries were made by UMI-labeled 5' RACE. Each CDR3 protein gets one entry in TCRdb, which reprocessed the 5' RACE reads and gives no DNA. The sample's table shows under 110,000 distinct CDR3 sequences. Study-level points and caveats: Hydrophobicity of TRB CDR3s was greater in CXCR3-positive naive cells than in CXCR3-negative naive cells.

The specimen sequenced was naive CXCR3+ CD8+ T cells from blood. Sample subset: CD45RO-CCR7+CD27+CD95- naive CD8+ T cells expressing CXCR3 (TNR3+). The receptors originated from a human donor in good health. Some clones in this sample may be carry-over from other donors' samples.

V gene TRBV20-1 combines with J gene TRBJ2-7; TCRdb designates TRBD1, a call that cannot be tested without DNA. This CDR3 contains 15 residues. The V gene's germline CDR1 is DFQATT and CDR2 SNEGSKA (reference sequence). CDR3 amino acids: CSARDEGQGPYEQYF.

The chain recombines TRBV29-1 with TRBJ1-2; as DNA is missing, the TRBD1 call by TCRdb cannot be tested. The CDR3 covers 14 residues. Germline V CDR1 and CDR2: SQVTM, ANQGSEA. CDR3 loop: CSVVSQGAHRGYTF.

The rearrangement links TRBV7-6 to TRBJ1-6. CDR3 length: 14 amino acids. Per germline, CDR1 SGHVS and CDR2 FNYEAQ. This CDR3 reads CASSLASSDTPLHF. Filled out from reference TRBV7-6 and TRBJ1-6, the complete variable domain reads GAGVSQSPRYKVTKRGQDVALRCDPISGHVSLYWYRQALGQGPEFLTYFNYEAQQDKSGLPNDRFSAERPEGSISTLTIQRTEQRDSAMYRCASSLASSDTPLHFGNGTRLTVT.

This chain uses TRBV29-1 with TRBJ1-1. CDR1 and CDR2 (germline): SQVTM, ANQGSEA. This CDR3 has 12 amino acids. CDR3 sequence: CSVRTPATEAFF.

The chain recombines TRBV12-3 or TRBV12-4 with TRBJ2-1; absent DNA, TCRdb's TRBD2 call cannot be checked. The CDR3 extends over 15 amino acids. CDR3 in amino acids: CASTPGLAGRGEQFF.

J is TRBJ2-3 and V is TRBV6-5; TCRdb picks TRBD1, but there is no DNA to check that call. This CDR3 comprises 15 residues. Germline V lookup: CDR1 MNHEY, CDR2 SVGAGI. This CDR3 is CASSYSRGVADTQYF.

This rearrangement joins TRBV4-3 to TRBJ1-1. This CDR3 has 15 amino acids. CDR1 and CDR2 from the germline V gene are LGHNA and YSLEER. The CDR3 is CASSQGSGMNTEAFF.

The rearrangement joins TRBV5-1 to TRBJ2-1; TCRdb returns TRBD1, unconfirmable since there is no DNA. This CDR3 has 15 amino acids. Germline lookup yields CDR1 SGHRS and CDR2 YFSETQ. CDR3 sequence: CASSLRQGATNEQFF.

The chain couples TRBV4-1 to TRBJ2-1; TCRdb's D call of TRBD2 is untestable without DNA. The CDR3 is 16 amino acids. Germline CDR1 and CDR2: MGHRA and YSYEKL. The CDR3 protein is CASSPSSAGSYNEQFF.

The chain links TRBV29-1 to TRBJ1-1. Germline assignment: CDR1 SQVTM and CDR2 ANQGSEA. CDR3 length equals 15 residues. CDR3 in amino acids: CSVSPTPGCRTEAFF.

The chain links TRBV3-1 to TRBJ2-2; TCRdb reports TRBD2, a call that lacks DNA to check it against. Germline V CDR1 and CDR2: LGHDT, YNNKEL (reference sequence). This CDR3 spans 17 amino acids. The CDR3 here is CASSQVGRESSTGELFF.

J is TRBJ2-5 and V is TRBV20-1; TCRdb names TRBD2, which stays unverified in the absence of DNA. The germline gives CDR1 DFQATT, CDR2 SNEGSKA (reference sequence). CDR3 length: 14 amino acids. CDR3 loop: CSAGGSSLGETQYF.

This chain uses TRBV3-1 with TRBJ2-5. The CDR3 consists of 14 residues. Germline-derived CDR1 and CDR2 are LGHDT and YNNKEL (reference sequence). CDR3 in amino acids: CASSPVLGQETQYF.

The chain joins TRBV5-1 to TRBJ2-7; lacking DNA, the TRBD1 call made by TCRdb goes unchecked. The CDR3 is made up of 15 amino acids. CDR1 is SGHRS, CDR2 YFSETQ, per germline. The CDR3 sequence: CASSYRDPPEDEQYF.

V gene TRBV13 combines with J gene TRBJ2-1. Germline assignment: CDR1 PRHDT and CDR2 FYEKMQ (reference sequence). This CDR3 is 16 amino acids long. CDR3 sequence: CASTSDGGVAYNEQFF.

The chain has TRBV29-1 and TRBJ1-5; checking the TCRdb D call of TRBD1 is not possible without DNA. Germline V gene lookup returns CDR1 SQVTM and CDR2 ANQGSEA. CDR3 size: 14 residues. CDR3 sequence reads: CSVELQDTHQPQHF.

V is TRBV7-3 and J is TRBJ2-7; TCRdb returns TRBD2, unconfirmable since there is no DNA. The CDR3 runs to 14 residues. CDR1 is SGHTA, CDR2 FQGTGA, per germline. CDR3 sequence: CASSSGGASYEQYF.

The rearrangement uses TRBV19 and TRBJ2-2; TCRdb returns TRBD2, unconfirmable since there is no DNA. CDR1 is LNHDA and CDR2 is SQIVND in the germline V gene (reference sequence). CDR3 length: 18 residues. The CDR3 is CASSTNSLSGVNTGELFF.

This chain uses TRBV5-1 with TRBJ2-1; TCRdb lists TRBD1, though no DNA is available to test this call. Germline-derived CDR1 and CDR2 are SGHRS and YFSETQ. The CDR3 covers 14 residues. CDR3 protein: CASSPDRGQSEQFF.

The chain employs TRBV20-1 and TRBJ1-4; TCRdb's assignment of TRBD1 cannot be checked, as there is no DNA. This CDR3 is built from 13 residues. Per germline, CDR1 DFQATT and CDR2 SNEGSKA (reference sequence). This CDR3 reads CSATDRLGGKLFF.